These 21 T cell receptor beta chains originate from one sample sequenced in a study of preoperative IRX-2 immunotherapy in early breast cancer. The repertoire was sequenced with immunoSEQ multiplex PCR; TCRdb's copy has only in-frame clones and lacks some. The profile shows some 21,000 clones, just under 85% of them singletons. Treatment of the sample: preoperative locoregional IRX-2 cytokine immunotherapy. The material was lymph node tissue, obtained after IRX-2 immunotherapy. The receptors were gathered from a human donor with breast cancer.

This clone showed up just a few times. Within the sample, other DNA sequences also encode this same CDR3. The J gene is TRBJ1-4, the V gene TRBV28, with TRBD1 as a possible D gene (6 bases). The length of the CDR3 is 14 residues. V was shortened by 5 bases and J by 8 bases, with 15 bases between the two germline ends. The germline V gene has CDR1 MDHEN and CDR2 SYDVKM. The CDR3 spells CASSKGQRREKLFF. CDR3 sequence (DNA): TGTGCCAGCAGTAAGGGACAAAGGAGAGAAAAACTGTTTTTT.

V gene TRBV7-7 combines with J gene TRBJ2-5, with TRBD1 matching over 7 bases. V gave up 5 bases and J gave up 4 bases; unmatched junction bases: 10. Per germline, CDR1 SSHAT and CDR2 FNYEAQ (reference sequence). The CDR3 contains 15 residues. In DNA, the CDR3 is TGTGCCAGCAGCCGAACCTGGGACAGAGGAGAGACCCAGTACTTC. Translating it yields CASSRTWDRGETQYF. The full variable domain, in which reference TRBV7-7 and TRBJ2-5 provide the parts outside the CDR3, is GAGVSQSPRYKVTKRGQDVTLRCDPISSHATLYWYQQALGQGPEFLTYFNYEAQPDKSGLPSDRFSAERPEGSISTLTIQRTEQRDSAMYRCASSRTWDRGETQYFGPGTRLLVL.

The CDR3, as DNA: TGTGCCAGCTCACCTAGGGGGCTGGGCGGCTACACCTTC. Residues: CASSPRGLGGYTF. The genes are TRBV18 and TRBJ1-2; 7 positions agree with TRBD1. J gave up 8 bases and V 3 bases, and 6 bases lay outside the gene matches. CDR1 and CDR2 from the germline V gene are KGHSH and LQKENI. The CDR3 runs to 13 residues.

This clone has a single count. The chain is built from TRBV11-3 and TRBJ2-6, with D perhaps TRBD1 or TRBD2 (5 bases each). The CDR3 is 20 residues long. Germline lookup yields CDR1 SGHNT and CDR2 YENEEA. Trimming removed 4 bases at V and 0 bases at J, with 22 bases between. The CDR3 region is CASSSKDSSGTRSGANVLTF. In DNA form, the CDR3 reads TGTGCCAGCAGCTCGAAGGACTCTTCCGGGACCCGCTCTGGGGCCAACGTCCTGACTTTC.

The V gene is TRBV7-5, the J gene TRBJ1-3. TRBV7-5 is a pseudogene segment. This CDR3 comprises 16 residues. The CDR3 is CASSLKASNSGNTIYF. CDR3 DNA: TGTGCCAGCAGCTTAAAGGCAAGCAACTCTGGAAACACCATATATTTT.

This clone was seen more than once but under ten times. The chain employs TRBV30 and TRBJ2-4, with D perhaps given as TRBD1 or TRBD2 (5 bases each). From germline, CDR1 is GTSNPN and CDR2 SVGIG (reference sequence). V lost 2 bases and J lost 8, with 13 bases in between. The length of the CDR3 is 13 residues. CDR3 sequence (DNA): TGTGCCTGGAGTATGCGAAGGGACGACATTCAGTACTTC. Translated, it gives CAWSMRRDDIQYF.

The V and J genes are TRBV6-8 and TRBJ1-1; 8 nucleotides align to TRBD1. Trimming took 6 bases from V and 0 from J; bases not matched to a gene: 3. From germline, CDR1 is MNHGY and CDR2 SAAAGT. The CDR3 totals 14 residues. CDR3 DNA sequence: TGTGCCAGCAGCCGGACAGGGATGAACACTGAAGCTTTCTTT. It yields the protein CASSRTGMNTEAFF.

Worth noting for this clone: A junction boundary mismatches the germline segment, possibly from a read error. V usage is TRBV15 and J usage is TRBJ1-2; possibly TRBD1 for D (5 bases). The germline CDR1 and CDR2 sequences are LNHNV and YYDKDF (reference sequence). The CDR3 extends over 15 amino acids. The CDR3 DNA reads TGTGCCAGCAGCTTGCAAGACAGAGCTAACTATGGCTACACCTTC. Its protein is CASSLQDRANYGYTF. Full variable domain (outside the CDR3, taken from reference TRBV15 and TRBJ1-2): DAMVIQNPRYQVTQFGKPVTLSCSQTLNHNVMYWYQQKSSQAPKLLFHYYDKDFNNEADTPDNFQSRRPNTSFCFLDIRSPGLGDTAMYLCASSLQDRANYGYTFGSGTRLTVV.

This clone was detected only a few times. The CDR3 DNA follows: TGTGCCAGCAGCCAACAAATAGCGGGCGAGCAGTACTTC. Translated: CASSQQIAGEQYF. This chain joins TRBV14 and TRBJ2-7, with 7 bases aligning to TRBD2. CDR1 and CDR2 from the germline V gene are SGHDN and FVKESK. V lost 2 bases, J lost 6 bases, and 4 bases stayed unmatched. The CDR3 length is 13 residues.

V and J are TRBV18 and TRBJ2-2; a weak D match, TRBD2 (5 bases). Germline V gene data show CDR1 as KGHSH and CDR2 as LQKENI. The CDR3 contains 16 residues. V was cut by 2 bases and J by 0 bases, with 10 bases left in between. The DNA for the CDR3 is TGTGCCAGCTCACCAGTGACTACCTCGAACACCGGGGAGCTGTTTTTT. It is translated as CASSPVTTSNTGELFF.

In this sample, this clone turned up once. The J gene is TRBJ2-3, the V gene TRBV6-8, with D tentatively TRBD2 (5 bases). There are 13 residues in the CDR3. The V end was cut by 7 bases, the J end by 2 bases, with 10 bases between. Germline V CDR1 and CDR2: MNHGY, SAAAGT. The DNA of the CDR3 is TGTGCCAGCACCCAGCGGCTCACAGATACGCAGTATTTT. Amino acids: CASTQRLTDTQYF.

CDR3 in amino acids: CSVRQGRVGGRYNEQFF. CDR3 coding DNA: TGCAGCGTTAGGCAGGGCCGAGTCGGGGGGCGTTACAATGAGCAGTTCTTC. The chain couples TRBV29-1 to TRBJ2-1; D might be TRBD2 (7 bases). This CDR3 comprises 17 residues. Germline V lookup: CDR1 SQVTM, CDR2 ANQGSEA. V gave up 5 bases and J gave up 4 bases, with 24 bases separating them.

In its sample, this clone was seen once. The CDR3: CASSLVPGGNQPQHF. The CDR3 DNA reads as TGTGCCAGCAGCTTGGTCCCTGGGGGCAATCAGCCCCAGCATTTT. This chain uses TRBV11-3 with TRBJ1-5; D not certain. The CDR3 extends over 15 amino acids. With 3 bases removed from V and 2 bases from J, the gap between germline ends came to 11 bases. CDR1 is SGHNT, CDR2 YENEEA, per germline.

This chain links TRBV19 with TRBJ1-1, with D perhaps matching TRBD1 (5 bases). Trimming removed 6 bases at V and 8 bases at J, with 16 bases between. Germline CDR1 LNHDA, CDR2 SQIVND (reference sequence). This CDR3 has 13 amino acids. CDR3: CASRTPGQWEAFF. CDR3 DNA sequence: TGTGCCAGTAGGACCCCAGGACAATGGGAAGCTTTCTTT.

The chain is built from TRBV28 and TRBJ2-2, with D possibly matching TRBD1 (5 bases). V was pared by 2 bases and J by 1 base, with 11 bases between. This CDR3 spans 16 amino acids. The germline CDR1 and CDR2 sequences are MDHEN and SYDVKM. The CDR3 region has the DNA TGTGCCAGCAGTTTAGGGGCAAACCTGAACACCGGGGAGCTGTTTTTT. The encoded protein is CASSLGANLNTGELFF.

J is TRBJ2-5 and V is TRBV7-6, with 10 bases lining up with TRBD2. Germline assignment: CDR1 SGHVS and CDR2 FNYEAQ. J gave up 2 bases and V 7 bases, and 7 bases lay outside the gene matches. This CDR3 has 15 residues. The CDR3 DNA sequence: TGTGCCAGCAAAACCGAGCGGGGGGGACAAGAGACCCAGTACTTC. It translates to CASKTERGGQETQYF.

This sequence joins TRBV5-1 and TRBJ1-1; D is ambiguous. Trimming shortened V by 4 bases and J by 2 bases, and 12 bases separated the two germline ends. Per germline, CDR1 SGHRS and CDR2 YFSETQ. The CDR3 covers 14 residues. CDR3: CASSQDPANTEAFF. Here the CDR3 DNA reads TGCGCCAGCAGCCAAGATCCGGCCAACACTGAAGCTTTCTTT.

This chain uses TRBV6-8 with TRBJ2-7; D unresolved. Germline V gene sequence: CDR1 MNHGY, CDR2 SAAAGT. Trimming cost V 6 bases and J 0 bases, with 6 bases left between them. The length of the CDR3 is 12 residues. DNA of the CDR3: TGTGCCAGCAGGTCGAGCTCCTACGAGCAGTACTTC. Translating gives CASRSSSYEQYF.

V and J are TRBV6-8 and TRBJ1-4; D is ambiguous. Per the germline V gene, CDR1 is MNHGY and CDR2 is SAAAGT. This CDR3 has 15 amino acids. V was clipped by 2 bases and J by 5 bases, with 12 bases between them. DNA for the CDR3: TGTGCCAGCAGTTACCTCATGATGTGGAATGAAAAACTGTTTTTT. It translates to CASSYLMMWNEKLFF.

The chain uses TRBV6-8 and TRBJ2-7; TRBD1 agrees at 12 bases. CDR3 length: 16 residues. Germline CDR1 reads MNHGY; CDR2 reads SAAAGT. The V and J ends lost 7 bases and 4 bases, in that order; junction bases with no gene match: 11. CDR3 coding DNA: TGTGCCAGCAACACTTCACCGGGACAGGGGGCTTACGAGCAGTACTTC. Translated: CASNTSPGQGAYEQYF.

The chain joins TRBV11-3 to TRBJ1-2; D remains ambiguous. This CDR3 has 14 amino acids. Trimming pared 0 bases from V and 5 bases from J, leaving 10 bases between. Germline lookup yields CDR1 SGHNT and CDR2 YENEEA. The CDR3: CASSLDLTVYGYTF. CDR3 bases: TGTGCCAGCAGCTTAGATCTAACGGTATATGGCTACACCTTC.